This paragraph reports one TCR beta chain. Original processing notes: How many nucleated cells were present was estimated from reference gene primer amplification. Generated by immunoSEQ multiplex PCR, the TCRdb table keeps only in-frame clones and is missing some. That table is the source of V, J and clone size, and D and trimming were worked out from the DNA. The sample comprises 200,000 or so clones, more than 80% of which are singletons, and less than 11% rests with the top ten. The sample belongs to a study of blood T cell repertoires in COVID-19. About the research overall: COVID-19 samples from acute and convalescent phases originated in the United States, Italy and Spain. Sources were T cells, B-cell-depleted T cells, or PBMCs; the material itself was cDNA or gDNA.

The J segment lost 6 bases and the V segment lost 0 bases, leaving 7 bases of the junction unmatched. CDR1 is GTSNPN and CDR2 is SVGIG in the germline V gene (reference sequence). The CDR3 sequence is 14 residues long. Sequenced material: peripheral blood. The rearrangement links TRBV30 to TRBJ1-2, with 7 bases matching TRBD1. This TCR was recovered from a woman aged 80 or over with acute or convalescent COVID-19. CDR3: CAWSVQGPRHGYTF. The CDR3 nucleotides read TGTGCCTGGAGTGTACAGGGGCCTAGGCATGGCTACACCTTC. The variable domain in full, with the rest retrieved from reference TRBV30 and TRBJ1-2, is SQTIHQWPATLVQPVGSPLSLECTVEGTSNPNLYWYRQAAGRGLQLLFYSVGIGQISSEVPQNLSASRPQDRQFILSSKKLLLSDSGFYLCAWSVQGPRHGYTFGSGTRLTVV.